A single sample is the source of the 29 T cell receptor beta chains below, sequenced in a study of blood T cells in healthy people across ages. A J-beta primer mix and a sample-barcoded 5' primer were used in a second PCR of about 7 to 12 cycles. TCRdb re-called the 5' RACE reads with MiXCR, one entry per CDR3 protein. There are fewer than 2,000,000 distinct CDR3 sequences in the sample; around 35% occur only once, and 10% to 12% lies in the top ten. The specimen was blood. Receptors originate from a woman younger than 45 in good health.

The CDR3 region has the DNA TGCAGCGTTGGAGAGGGGTTAACTAGCGCTGGCACAGATACGCAGTATTTT. Protein: CSVGEGLTSAGTDTQYF. The V and J genes are TRBV29-1 and TRBJ2-3; 7 bases match TRBD2. The CDR3 is 17 residues long. The germline V gene has CDR1 SQVTM and CDR2 ANQGSEA. Trimming at V came to 4 bases and at J to 1 base, leaving 14 bases not matched to a gene.

In its sample, this clonotype was seen a few times. This chain connects TRBV21-1 to TRBJ2-7. TRBV21-1 is flagged as a pseudogene. The CDR3 has 14 amino acids. The CDR3 bases are TGTGCCAGCAGCAAAGGACACAGCCTCTACGAGCAGTACTTC. Its translation is CASSKGHSLYEQYF.

In its sample, this clonotype was seen a few times. The chain carries TRBV20-1 and TRBJ2-1; the D gene is possibly TRBD2 (5 bases). This CDR3 has 16 residues. Looked up from germline, CDR1 is DFQATT and CDR2 is SNEGSKA (reference sequence). V shed 6 bases and J shed 0 bases, with 18 bases lying between them. This chain's CDR3 is CSAFVSGISSYNEQFF. CDR3 DNA: TGCAGTGCCTTCGTCAGCGGAATTAGCTCCTACAATGAGCAGTTCTTC.

A note on this clonotype: This may stem from a read error, because a much larger clone lies one nucleotide away. This chain joins TRBV29-1 and TRBJ2-1, with TRBD2 matching over 8 bases. The V and J ends lost 7 bases and 9 bases, in that order; junction bases with no gene match: 8. Germline V gives CDR1 SQVTM, CDR2 ANQGSEA. The CDR3 is 12 residues long. The chain's CDR3 is CSAAGLASEQFF. CDR3 bases: TGCAGCGCTGCAGGACTAGCAAGTGAGCAGTTCTTC.

This CDR3 is CASSQDLKGYGYTF. Here the CDR3 DNA reads TGCGCCAGCAGCCAAGATTTGAAGGGCTATGGCTACACCTTC. V and J are TRBV4-1 and TRBJ1-2; D is unresolved. The CDR3 has 14 residues. The germline V and J ends were trimmed by 0 bases and 4 bases, with 9 bases remaining between them. Germline-derived CDR1 and CDR2 are MGHRA and YSYEKL.

Turning to this clonotype: One junction end disagrees with the germline gene, perhaps due to a read error. DNA for the CDR3: TGTGCCAGCAGTTGGCAGGGGGCTTTAAACATTCAGCACTTC. Its protein product is CASSWQGALNIQHF. The rearrangement joins TRBV6-5 to TRBJ2-4; 8 bases match TRBD1. The CDR3 loop spans 14 amino acids. CDR1 is MNHEY, CDR2 SVGAGI, per germline.

This clonotype was detected only a few times. The chain joins TRBV10-3 to TRBJ2-7; a weak D match, TRBD1 (6 bases). This CDR3 contains 12 residues. CDR1 and CDR2 from the germline V gene are ENHRY and SYGVKD. The V gene lost 6 bases and the J gene lost 7 bases, with 13 bases spanning the gap. DNA of the CDR3: TGTGCCATCAGGTTGGGGGCTGGGGAGCAGTACTTC. Protein product: CAIRLGAGEQYF.

In this sample, this clonotype turned up once. One end of the junction does not line up with germline, which may come from a read error. The chain links TRBV4-1 to TRBJ2-2; 9 bases are shared with TRBD2. CDR1 and CDR2 from the germline V gene are MGHRA and YSYEKL. The CDR3 has 19 residues. In nucleotides, the CDR3 is TGCGCCAGCAGCCAACGGAAGCTAGCGGGGACCATCAACACCGGGGAGCGGTTTTTT. Translating gives CASSQRKLAGTINTGERFF.

Comment on this clonotype: One junction end does not reproduce the germline sequence, and a read error may be involved. The gene calls are TRBV19 and TRBJ1-2; no definite D call. The CDR3 extends over 11 amino acids. The germline V gene encodes CDR1 LNHDA and CDR2 SQIVND (reference sequence). This CDR3 is CASMTNCGYTF. For the CDR3, the DNA is TGTGCCAGTATGACTAACTGTGGCTACACCTTC.

The chain links TRBV20-1 to TRBJ2-1; D is tentatively TRBD1 or TRBD2 (5 bases each). V lost 6 bases, J lost 0 bases, and 12 bases lay in between. CDR1 DFQATT and CDR2 SNEGSKA come from the germline V gene (reference sequence). CDR3 length: 14 residues. As DNA, the CDR3 is TGCAGTGCCAACGGGGACGGCTCCTACAATGAGCAGTTCTTC. It encodes CSANGDGSYNEQFF.

This clonotype was counted only a few times. This chain uses TRBV2 with TRBJ2-3; maybe TRBD2 (6 bases). In germline, CDR1 is SNHLY, CDR2 FYNNEI. The CDR3 has 12 residues. V lost 6 bases to trimming and J lost 7 bases, with 11 bases between them. CDR3 DNA sequence: TGTGCCAGCAGCGTTAGCGGAAATACGCAGTATTTT. It yields the protein CASSVSGNTQYF.

This chain uses TRBV24-1 with TRBJ2-2; TRBD1 or TRBD2 may be the D gene (5 bases each). The CDR3 length is 14 residues. Germline-derived CDR1 and CDR2 are KGHDR and SFDVKD. The V gene lost 4 bases and the J gene lost 7 bases, with 12 bases spanning the gap. The CDR3 loop reads CATSESSGHGELFF. Written as DNA, the CDR3 is TGTGCCACCAGTGAGTCATCGGGGCACGGGGAGCTGTTTTTT.

This clonotype was detected only a few times. The rearrangement joins TRBV5-1 to TRBJ2-3; a weak D match, TRBD2 (6 bases). The ends were cut back, 0 bases at V and 0 bases at J, with 20 bases in the middle. CDR1 SGHRS and CDR2 YFSETQ come from the germline V gene. This CDR3 region has 19 residues. CDR3 nucleotide sequence: TGCGCCAGCAGCTTGGGGCGGGCCGGGACTCCTGGTAGCACAGATACGCAGTATTTT. Its translation is CASSLGRAGTPGSTDTQYF.

The CDR3 DNA reads as TGTGCCAGCAGCCAAGATTTATTGACTGAAGCTTTCTTT. This gives the protein CASSQDLLTEAFF. The rearrangement uses TRBV3-1 and TRBJ1-1; D remains unclear. V was clipped by 0 bases and J by 5 bases, with 7 bases between them. Germline V gene sequence: CDR1 LGHDT, CDR2 YNNKEL (reference sequence). The CDR3 length is 13 residues.

CDR3 loop: CASSRTQGSYNEQFF. The CDR3 nucleotides read TGTGCCAGCTCCCGAACTCAGGGTTCCTACAATGAGCAGTTCTTC. The chain joins TRBV18 to TRBJ2-1; TRBD1 is a possible D gene (5 bases). Germline V lookup: CDR1 KGHSH, CDR2 LQKENI. The CDR3 loop spans 15 amino acids. The V end lost 6 bases, the J end lost 1 base, and 13 bases lay between the germline ends.

The CDR3 bases are TGTGCCAGCAGCCAAGATGTGGGACTAGCCTACGAGCAGTACTTC. This gives the protein CASSQDVGLAYEQYF. The chain employs TRBV4-2 and TRBJ2-7; 8 nucleotides agree with TRBD2. The CDR3 totals 15 residues. CDR1 and CDR2 (germline): LGHNA, YNFKEQ. The J segment lost 2 bases and the V segment lost 0 bases, leaving 3 bases of the junction unmatched.

The chain employs TRBV7-9 and TRBJ2-5; TRBD2 agrees at 7 bases. This CDR3 comprises 14 residues. Germline V gene lookup returns CDR1 SEHNR and CDR2 FQNEAQ (reference sequence). V lost 5 bases to trimming and J lost 7 bases; unmatched junction nucleotides: 10. For the CDR3, the DNA is TGTGCCAGCAGCGGGGGGGAGCTACATGGGACCCAGTACTTC. It translates to CASSGGELHGTQYF.

The V gene is TRBV28, the J gene TRBJ2-1; 10 bases align to TRBD2. V lost 3 bases to trimming and J lost 9 bases; unmatched junction nucleotides: 8. This CDR3 region has 15 residues. Germline assignment: CDR1 MDHEN and CDR2 SYDVKM. The CDR3 nucleotides read TGTGCCAGCAGTTTTTTTAGCGGGAGGCCGGGTGAGCAGTTCTTC. Amino acids: CASSFFSGRPGEQFF.

The rearrangement links TRBV10-3 to TRBJ1-5; a weak D match, TRBD1 (5 bases). The ends were cut back, 3 bases at V and 4 bases at J, with 16 bases in the middle. There are 16 residues in the CDR3. The germline V gene has CDR1 ENHRY and CDR2 SYGVKD. In nucleotides, the CDR3 is TGTGCCATCAGTGACGGTTTGACAGAGAAAAATCAGCCCCAGCATTTT. Translated, it gives CAISDGLTEKNQPQHF.

V is TRBV30 and J is TRBJ2-6; tentatively, D is TRBD1 (6 bases). V gave up 3 bases and J gave up 4 bases, with 16 bases separating them. Germline loops: CDR1 GTSNPN, CDR2 SVGIG (reference sequence). This CDR3 contains 16 residues. The CDR3 here is CAWSLQGFSGANVLTF. The CDR3 DNA reads TGTGCCTGGAGCCTACAGGGCTTCTCCGGGGCCAACGTCCTGACTTTC.

The chain employs TRBV20-1 and TRBJ1-1; 9 positions match TRBD1. This CDR3 region has 13 residues. With 6 bases clipped from V and 6 bases from J, the junction kept 8 bases outside the gene matches. Germline-derived CDR1 and CDR2 are DFQATT and SNEGSKA (reference sequence). The CDR3 region has the DNA TGCAGTGCGACGGGGGACAGGGTCCCTGAAGCTTTCTTT. Amino acid sequence: CSATGDRVPEAFF.

Notes on this clonotype: The junction shows a germline mismatch at one end, possibly a read error. J is TRBJ2-1 and V is TRBV28; 12 bases are shared with TRBD1. Germline V gene lookup returns CDR1 MDHEN and CDR2 SYDVKM. The CDR3 loop spans 17 amino acids. CDR3 sequence reads: CASSNRDRGRGSNEQFF. The CDR3 nucleotides read TGCGCCAGCAGTAACCGGGACAGGGGGCGGGGTTCCAATGAGCAGTTCTTC.

V and J are TRBV20-1 and TRBJ2-3; a weak D match, TRBD1 (5 bases). The germline V gene encodes CDR1 DFQATT and CDR2 SNEGSKA (reference sequence). Between the trimmed V and J ends, which lost 5 bases and 7 bases, there was a span of 19 bases. The CDR3 has 14 amino acids. CDR3 sequence (DNA): TGCAGTGCTGAAGACAGCCTACACATAAATACGCAGTATTTT. Residues: CSAEDSLHINTQYF.

Worth noting for this clonotype: This could be a read error, since a much larger clone is one nucleotide away. V usage is TRBV4-1 and J usage is TRBJ2-1; 7 nucleotides match TRBD1. The CDR3 is made up of 10 amino acids. Germline CDR1 is MGHRA and CDR2 is YSYEKL. CDR3: CASSGTEQIF. The CDR3 coding sequence is TGCGCCAGCAGCGGGACAGAGCAGATCTTC.

This clonotype was recorded once. The V call is TRBV30, the J call TRBJ2-3; TRBD2 aligns across 10 bases. The germline CDR1 and CDR2 sequences are GTSNPN and SVGIG (reference sequence). The J segment lost 6 bases and the V segment lost 3 bases, leaving 6 bases of the junction unmatched. The CDR3 has 14 residues. The chain's CDR3 is CAWSLGTSVDTQYF. As DNA, the CDR3 is TGTGCCTGGAGCCTTGGGACTAGCGTCGATACGCAGTATTTT.

V is TRBV5-1 and J is TRBJ2-4, with D unclear. V dropped 0 bases and J dropped 6 bases, with 10 bases sitting between them. This CDR3 has 14 residues. Germline V gene sequence: CDR1 SGHRS, CDR2 YFSETQ. Here the CDR3 reads CASSLDSASNIQYF. The CDR3 DNA is TGCGCCAGCAGCTTGGATTCAGCCTCAAACATTCAGTACTTC.

In regard to this clonotype: This may stem from a read error, because a much larger clone lies one nucleotide away. This sequence joins TRBV4-1 and TRBJ1-5; D remains unclear. CDR3 length: 13 amino acids. The germline gives CDR1 MGHRA, CDR2 YSYEKL. CDR3 residues: CASNQDGNQPQHF. CDR3 coding DNA: TGCGCCAGCAACCAAGATGGGAATCAGCCCCAGCATTTT.

This clonotype was seen a handful of times. The chain couples TRBV20-1 to TRBJ2-1, with 12 nucleotides matching TRBD2. V lost 6 bases to trimming and J lost 7 bases; unmatched junction nucleotides: 10. Germline CDR1 DFQATT, CDR2 SNEGSKA (reference sequence). This CDR3 contains 15 residues. CDR3 nucleotide sequence: TGCAGTGCCCCCGTGACTAGCGGGGGTGGTAATGAGCAGTTCTTC. This translates into CSAPVTSGGGNEQFF.

The J gene is TRBJ2-7, the V gene TRBV30; 13 nucleotides match TRBD2. The CDR3 sequence is 15 residues long. Germline loops: CDR1 GTSNPN, CDR2 SVGIG (reference sequence). The junction had 8 bases not matched to a gene; V was cut back by 2 bases and J by 7 bases. The chain's CDR3 is CAWSPGLAGADEQYF. In DNA form, the CDR3 reads TGTGCCTGGAGTCCAGGACTAGCGGGAGCGGATGAGCAGTACTTC.